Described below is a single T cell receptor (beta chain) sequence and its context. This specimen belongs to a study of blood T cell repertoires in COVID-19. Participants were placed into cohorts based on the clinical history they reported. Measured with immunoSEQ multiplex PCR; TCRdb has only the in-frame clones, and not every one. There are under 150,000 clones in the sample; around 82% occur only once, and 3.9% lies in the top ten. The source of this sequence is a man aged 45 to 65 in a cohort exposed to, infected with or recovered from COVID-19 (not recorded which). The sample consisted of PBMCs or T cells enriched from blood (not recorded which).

CDR3 bases: TGTGCCAGCAGTTACCCGGGACAGGGGGCTTATGCGTTGGACACTGAAGCTTTCTTT. Translation: CASSYPGQGAYALDTEAFF. This chain uses TRBV2 with TRBJ1-1, with 12 bases aligning to TRBD1. J lost 3 bases, V lost 5 bases, and 16 bases had no gene match. This CDR3 spans 19 amino acids. CDR1 is SNHLY, CDR2 FYNNEI, per germline. Supplemented by reference TRBV2 and TRBJ1-1, the full variable domain reads EPEVTQTPSHQVTQMGQEVILRCVPISNHLYFYWYRQILGQKVEFLVSFYNNEISEKSEIFDDQFSVERPDGSNFTLKIRSTKLEDSAMYFCASSYPGQGAYALDTEAFFGQGTRLTVV.